The following is a T cell receptor (beta chain) sequence with its context. J gave up 2 bases and V 5 bases, and 6 bases lay outside the gene matches. The germline V gene has CDR1 SGHTA and CDR2 FQGTGA. This CDR3 spans 15 amino acids. A primer matching the constant region was used to make TCR beta cDNA from approximately 0.45 ug of total RNA. Slightly modified ARM-PCR served as the procedure for the TCR beta libraries. These libraries came from three rounds of nested multiplex PCR. It was with TRBV1-TRBV30 forward primers and a C-beta reverse primer that the first two PCR rounds were run, at roughly 10 cycles each. TCRdb analysed the multiplex PCR reads with MiXCR anew, one entry per CDR3 protein. This table holds about 64,000 distinct CDR3 sequences, about 65% found once. Unsorted bulk tissue of roughly 18-32 mg yielded co-extracted RNA and DNA. The sample is drawn from a study of tumor-infiltrating lymphocytes in primary liver carcinoma.

The chain couples TRBV7-3 to TRBJ2-1; 7 bases match TRBD1. Sequences were obtained from liver tumor tissue from sampling region 4. Subset indicated: tumor region T4, right-lateral pole. The TCR sequence derives from a man aged 35 to 55 with primary liver carcinoma and hepatitis B virus infection. The chain's CDR3 is CASSRQGLAYNEQFF. The CDR3 nucleotides are TGTGCCAGCAGCCGACAGGGTCTGGCCTACAATGAGCAGTTCTTC.